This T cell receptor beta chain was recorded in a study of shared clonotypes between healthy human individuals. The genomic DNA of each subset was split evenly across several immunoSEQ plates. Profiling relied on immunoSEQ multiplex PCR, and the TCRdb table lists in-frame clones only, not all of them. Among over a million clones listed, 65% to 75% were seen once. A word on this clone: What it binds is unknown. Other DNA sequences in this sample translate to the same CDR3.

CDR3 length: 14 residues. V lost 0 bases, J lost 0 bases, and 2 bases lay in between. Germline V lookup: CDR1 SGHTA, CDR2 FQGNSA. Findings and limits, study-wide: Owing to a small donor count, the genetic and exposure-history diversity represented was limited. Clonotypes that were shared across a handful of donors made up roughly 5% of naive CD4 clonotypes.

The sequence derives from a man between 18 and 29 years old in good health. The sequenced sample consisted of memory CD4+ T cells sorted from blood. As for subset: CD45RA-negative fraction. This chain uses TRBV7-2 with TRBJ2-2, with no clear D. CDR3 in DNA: TGTGCCAGCAGCTTAGCCGCGAACACCGGGGAGCTGTTTTTT. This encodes CASSLAANTGELFF.